This TCR beta chain was sequenced for a study of blood T cell repertoires in COVID-19. Overall study context: Donors in the United States, Italy and Spain gave samples during acute or convalescent COVID-19. T cells, B-cell-depleted T cells, or PBMCs provided the cDNA or gDNA that served as material.

The CDR3 covers 20 residues. The V and J ends lost 2 bases and 1 base, in that order; junction bases with no gene match: 17. Germline-derived CDR1 and CDR2 are SGHRS and YFSETQ. As originally analysed: By means of reference gene primer amplification, nucleated cell counts were estimated. The table came from immunoSEQ multiplex PCR; TCRdb's copy has only in-frame clones and leaves some out. For V, J and clone size, that table is used; D and trimming come from the DNA. The table lists about 210,000 clones, 80% to 90% of them singletons. The chain carries TRBV5-1 and TRBJ2-4, with 8 positions matching TRBD2. Sequenced material: peripheral blood. The TCR originated in a man aged 50-60 years with active or convalescent COVID-19. CDR3 sequence: CASSLLGAASGSFAKNIQYF. The CDR3 nucleotides read TGCGCCAGCAGCTTATTGGGGGCGGCTAGCGGGTCGTTTGCCAAAAACATTCAGTACTTC.